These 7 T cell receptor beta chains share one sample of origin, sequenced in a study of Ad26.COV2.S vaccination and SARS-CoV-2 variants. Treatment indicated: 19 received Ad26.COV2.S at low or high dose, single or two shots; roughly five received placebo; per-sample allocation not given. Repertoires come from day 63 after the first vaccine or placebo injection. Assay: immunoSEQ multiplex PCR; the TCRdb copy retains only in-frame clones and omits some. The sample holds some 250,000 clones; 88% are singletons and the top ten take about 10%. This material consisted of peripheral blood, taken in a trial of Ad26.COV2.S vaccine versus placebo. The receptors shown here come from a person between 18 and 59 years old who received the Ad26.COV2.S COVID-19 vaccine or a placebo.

The CDR3 sequence: CASSQDTSGIISETQYF. The CDR3 DNA is TGTGCCAGCAGCCAAGATACTAGCGGGATCATCTCCGAGACCCAGTACTTC. V usage is TRBV4-2 and J usage is TRBJ2-5; TRBD2 matches at 10 bases. The V segment lost 0 bases and the J segment 5 bases; nucleotides outside the gene matches: 9. CDR3 length equals 17 residues. CDR1 is LGHNA and CDR2 is YNFKEQ in the germline V gene.

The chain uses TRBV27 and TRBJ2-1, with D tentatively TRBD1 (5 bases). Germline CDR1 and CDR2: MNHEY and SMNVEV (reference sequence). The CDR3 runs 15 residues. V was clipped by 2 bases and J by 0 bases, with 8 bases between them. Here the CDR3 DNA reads TGTGCCAGCAGTTTACTGGGGCCCTCCTACAATGAGCAGTTCTTC. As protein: CASSLLGPSYNEQFF.

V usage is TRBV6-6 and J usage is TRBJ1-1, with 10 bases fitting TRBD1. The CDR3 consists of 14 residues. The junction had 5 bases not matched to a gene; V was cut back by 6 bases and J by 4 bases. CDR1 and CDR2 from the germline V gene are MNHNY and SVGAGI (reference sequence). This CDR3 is CASSDRTGGTEAFF. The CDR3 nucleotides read TGTGCCAGCAGCGACCGGACAGGGGGCACTGAAGCTTTCTTT.

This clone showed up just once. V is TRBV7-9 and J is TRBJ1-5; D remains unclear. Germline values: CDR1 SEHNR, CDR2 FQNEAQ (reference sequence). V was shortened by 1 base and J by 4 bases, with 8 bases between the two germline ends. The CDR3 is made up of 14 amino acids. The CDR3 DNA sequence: TGTGCCAGCAGCTTAGGGGTTGCGAATCAGCCCCAGCATTTT. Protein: CASSLGVANQPQHF.

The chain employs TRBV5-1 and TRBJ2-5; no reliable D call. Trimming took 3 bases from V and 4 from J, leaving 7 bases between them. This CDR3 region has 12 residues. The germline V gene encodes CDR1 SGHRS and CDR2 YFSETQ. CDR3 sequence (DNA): TGCGCCAGCAGCTCGGGCGTAGAGACCCAGTACTTC. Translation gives CASSSGVETQYF.

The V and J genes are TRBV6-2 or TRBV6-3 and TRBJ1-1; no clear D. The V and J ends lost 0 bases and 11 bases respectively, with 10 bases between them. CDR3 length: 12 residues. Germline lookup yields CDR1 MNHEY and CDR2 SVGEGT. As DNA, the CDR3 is TGTGCCAGCAGTTACTCGAAGCAGCGCGCTTTCTTT. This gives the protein CASSYSKQRAFF.

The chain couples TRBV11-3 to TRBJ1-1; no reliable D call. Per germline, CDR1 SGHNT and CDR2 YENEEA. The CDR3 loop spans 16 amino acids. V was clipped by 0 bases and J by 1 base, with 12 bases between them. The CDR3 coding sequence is TGTGCCAGCAGCTTAGAGCGGCACAGAGGGAACACTGAAGCTTTCTTT. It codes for CASSLERHRGNTEAFF.